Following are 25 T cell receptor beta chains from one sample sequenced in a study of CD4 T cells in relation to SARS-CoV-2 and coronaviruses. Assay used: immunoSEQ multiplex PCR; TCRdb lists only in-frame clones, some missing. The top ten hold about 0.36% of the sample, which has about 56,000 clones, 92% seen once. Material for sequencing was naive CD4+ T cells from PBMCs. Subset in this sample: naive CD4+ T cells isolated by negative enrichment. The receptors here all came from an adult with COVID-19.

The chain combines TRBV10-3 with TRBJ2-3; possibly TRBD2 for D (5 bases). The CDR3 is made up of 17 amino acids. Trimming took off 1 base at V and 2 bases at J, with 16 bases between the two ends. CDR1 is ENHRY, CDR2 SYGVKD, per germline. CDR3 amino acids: CAISEFPGKLYTDTQYF. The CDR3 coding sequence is TGTGCCATCAGTGAGTTTCCCGGGAAGCTATACACAGATACGCAGTATTTT.

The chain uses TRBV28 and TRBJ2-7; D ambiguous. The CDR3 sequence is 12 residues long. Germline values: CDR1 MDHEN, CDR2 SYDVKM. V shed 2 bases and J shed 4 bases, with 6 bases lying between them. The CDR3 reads CASSLVAYEQYF. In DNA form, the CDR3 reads TGTGCCAGCAGTTTAGTGGCTTACGAGCAGTACTTC.

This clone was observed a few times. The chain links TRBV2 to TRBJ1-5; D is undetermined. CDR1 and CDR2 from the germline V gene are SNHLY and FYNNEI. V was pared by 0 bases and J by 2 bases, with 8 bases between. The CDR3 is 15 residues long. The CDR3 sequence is CASSEARGGNQPQHF. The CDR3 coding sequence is TGTGCCAGCAGTGAAGCGCGCGGGGGCAATCAGCCCCAGCATTTT. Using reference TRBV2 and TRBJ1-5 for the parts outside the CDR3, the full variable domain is EPEVTQTPSHQVTQMGQEVILRCVPISNHLYFYWYRQILGQKVEFLVSFYNNEISEKSEIFDDQFSVERPDGSNFTLKIRSTKLEDSAMYFCASSEARGGNQPQHFGDGTRLSIL.

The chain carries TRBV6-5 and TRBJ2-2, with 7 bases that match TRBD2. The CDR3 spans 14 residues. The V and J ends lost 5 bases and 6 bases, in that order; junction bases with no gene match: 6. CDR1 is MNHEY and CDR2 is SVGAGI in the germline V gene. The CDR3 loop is CASSPRLASGELFF. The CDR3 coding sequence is TGTGCCAGCAGTCCTCGACTAGCCTCCGGGGAGCTGTTTTTT.

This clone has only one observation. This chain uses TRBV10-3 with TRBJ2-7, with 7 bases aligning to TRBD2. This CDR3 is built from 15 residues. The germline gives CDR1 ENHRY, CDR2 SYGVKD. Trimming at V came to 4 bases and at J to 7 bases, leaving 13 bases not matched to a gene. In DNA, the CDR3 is TGTGCCATCAGTGGCCAGCGGGGACGGGCGAAGGAGCAGTACTTC. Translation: CAISGQRGRAKEQYF.

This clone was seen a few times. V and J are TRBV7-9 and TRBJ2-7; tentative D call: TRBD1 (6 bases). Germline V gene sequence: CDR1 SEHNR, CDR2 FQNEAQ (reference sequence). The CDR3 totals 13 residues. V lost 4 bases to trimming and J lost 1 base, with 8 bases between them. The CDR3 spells CASSSTGSYEQYF. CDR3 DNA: TGTGCCAGCAGCTCGACAGGTTCCTACGAGCAGTACTTC. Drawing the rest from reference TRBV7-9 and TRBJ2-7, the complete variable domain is DTGVSQNPRHKITKRGQNVTFRCDPISEHNRLYWYRQTLGQGPEFLTYFQNEAQLEKSRLLSDRFSAERPKGSFSTLEIQRTEQGDSAMYLCASSSTGSYEQYFGPGTRLTVT.

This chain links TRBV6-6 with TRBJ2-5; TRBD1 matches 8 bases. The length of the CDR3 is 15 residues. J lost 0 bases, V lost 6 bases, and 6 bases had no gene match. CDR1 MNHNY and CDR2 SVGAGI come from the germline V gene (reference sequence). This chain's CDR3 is CASRKTGADQETQYF. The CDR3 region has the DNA TGTGCCAGCAGAAAGACAGGGGCCGACCAAGAGACCCAGTACTTC.

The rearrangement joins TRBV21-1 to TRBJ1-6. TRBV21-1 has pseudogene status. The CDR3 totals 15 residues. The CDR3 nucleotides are TGTGCCAGCAGCAAAGCGGGGGGGGATAATTCACCCCTCCACTTT. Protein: CASSKAGGDNSPLHF.

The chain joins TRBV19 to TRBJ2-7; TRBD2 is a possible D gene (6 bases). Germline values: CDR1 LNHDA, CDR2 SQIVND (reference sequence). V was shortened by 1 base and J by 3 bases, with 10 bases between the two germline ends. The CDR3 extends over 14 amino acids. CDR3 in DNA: TGTGCCAGTAGTATAGGCTCCGGGAGCTACGAGCAGTACTTC. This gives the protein CASSIGSGSYEQYF.

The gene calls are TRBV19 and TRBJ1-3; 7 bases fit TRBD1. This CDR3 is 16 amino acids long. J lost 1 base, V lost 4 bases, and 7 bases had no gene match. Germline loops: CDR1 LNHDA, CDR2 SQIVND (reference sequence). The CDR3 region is CASSTIRDSSGNTIYF. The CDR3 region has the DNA TGTGCCAGTAGTACCATCCGGGACAGTTCTGGAAACACCATATATTTT.

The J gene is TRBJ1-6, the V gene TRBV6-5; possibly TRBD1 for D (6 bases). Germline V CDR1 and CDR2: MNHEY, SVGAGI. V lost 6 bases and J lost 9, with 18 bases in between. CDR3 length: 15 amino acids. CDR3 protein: CASRGPRGRGSPLHF. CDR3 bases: TGTGCCAGCAGGGGGCCAAGGGGGAGGGGTTCACCCCTCCACTTT.

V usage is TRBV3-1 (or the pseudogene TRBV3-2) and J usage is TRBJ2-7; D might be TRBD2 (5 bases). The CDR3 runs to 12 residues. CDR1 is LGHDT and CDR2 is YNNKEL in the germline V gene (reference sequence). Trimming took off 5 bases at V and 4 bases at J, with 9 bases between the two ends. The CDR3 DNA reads TGTGCCAGCAGCGAACGGGGTTACGAGCAGTACTTC. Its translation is CASSERGYEQYF.

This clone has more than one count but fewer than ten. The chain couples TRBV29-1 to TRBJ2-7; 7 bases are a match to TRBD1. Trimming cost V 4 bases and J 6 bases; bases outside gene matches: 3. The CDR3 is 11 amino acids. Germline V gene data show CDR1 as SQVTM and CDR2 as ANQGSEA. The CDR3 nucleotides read TGCAGCGTTGCCAAGGGGGCCGAGCAGTACTTC. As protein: CSVAKGAEQYF.

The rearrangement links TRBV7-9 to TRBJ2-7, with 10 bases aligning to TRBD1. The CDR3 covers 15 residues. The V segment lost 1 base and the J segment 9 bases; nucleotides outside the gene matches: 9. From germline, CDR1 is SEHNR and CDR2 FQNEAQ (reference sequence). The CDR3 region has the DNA TGTGCCAGCAGCTTAGGTGGGACAGGGGACTTTGTGCAGTACTTC. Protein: CASSLGGTGDFVQYF.

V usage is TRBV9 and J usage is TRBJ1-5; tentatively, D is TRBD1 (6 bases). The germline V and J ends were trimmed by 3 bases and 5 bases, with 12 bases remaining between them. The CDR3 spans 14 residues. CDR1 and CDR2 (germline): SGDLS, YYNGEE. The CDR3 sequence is CASSAGGGDQPQHF. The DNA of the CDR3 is TGTGCCAGCAGCGCAGGAGGGGGAGATCAGCCCCAGCATTTT.

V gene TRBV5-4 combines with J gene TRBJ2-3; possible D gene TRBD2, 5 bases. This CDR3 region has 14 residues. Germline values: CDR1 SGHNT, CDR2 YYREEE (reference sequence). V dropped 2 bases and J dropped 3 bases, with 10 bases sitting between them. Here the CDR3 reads CASSFRESTDTQYF. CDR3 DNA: TGTGCCAGCAGCTTCCGGGAATCAACAGATACGCAGTATTTT.

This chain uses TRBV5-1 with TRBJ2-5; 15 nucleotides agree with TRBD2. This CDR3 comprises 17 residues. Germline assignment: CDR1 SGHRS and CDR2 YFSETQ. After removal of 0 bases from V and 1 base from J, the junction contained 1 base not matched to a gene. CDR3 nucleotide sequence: TGCGCCAGCAGCTTGGGGACTAGCGGGGGGGGCCAAGAGACCCAGTACTTC. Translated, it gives CASSLGTSGGGQETQYF.

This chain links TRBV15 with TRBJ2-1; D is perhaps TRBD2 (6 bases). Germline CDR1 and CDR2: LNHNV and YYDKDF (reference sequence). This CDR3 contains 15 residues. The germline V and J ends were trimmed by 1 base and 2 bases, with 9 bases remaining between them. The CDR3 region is CATSRAAGPYNEQFF. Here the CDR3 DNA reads TGTGCCACCAGCAGAGCGGCGGGGCCCTACAATGAGCAGTTCTTC.

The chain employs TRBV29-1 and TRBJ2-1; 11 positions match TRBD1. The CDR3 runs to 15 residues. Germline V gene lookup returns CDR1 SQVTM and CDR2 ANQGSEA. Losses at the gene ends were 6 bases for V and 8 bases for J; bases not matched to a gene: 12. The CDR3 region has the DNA TGCAGCGTAGCAGACACCGGGACAGGGGGTTATGAGCAGTTCTTC. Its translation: CSVADTGTGGYEQFF.

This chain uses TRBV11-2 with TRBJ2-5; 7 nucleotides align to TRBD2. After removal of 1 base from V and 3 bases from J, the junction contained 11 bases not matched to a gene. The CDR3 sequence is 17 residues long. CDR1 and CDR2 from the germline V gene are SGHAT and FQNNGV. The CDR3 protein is CASSLVKGGSGKETQYF. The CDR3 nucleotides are TGTGCCAGCAGCTTAGTCAAGGGCGGGAGCGGAAAAGAGACCCAGTACTTC. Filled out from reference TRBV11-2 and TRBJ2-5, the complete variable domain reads EAGVAQSPRYKIIEKRQSVAFWCNPISGHATLYWYQQILGQGPKLLIQFQNNGVVDDSQLPKDRFSAERLKGVDSTLKIQPAKLEDSAVYLCASSLVKGGSGKETQYFGPGTRLLVL.

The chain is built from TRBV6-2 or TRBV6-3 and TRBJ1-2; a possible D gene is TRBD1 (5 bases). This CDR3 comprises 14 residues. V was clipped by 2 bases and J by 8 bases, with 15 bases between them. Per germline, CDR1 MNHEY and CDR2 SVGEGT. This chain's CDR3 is CASSYEGPWGGYTF. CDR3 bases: TGTGCCAGCAGTTACGAAGGCCCATGGGGGGGCTACACCTTC.

The CDR3 sequence is CASSSGTSGSRTDTQYF. The CDR3 DNA sequence: TGTGCCAGCAGCTCGGGGACTAGCGGGAGTCGGACAGATACGCAGTATTTT. The chain couples TRBV11-3 to TRBJ2-3, with 14 bases fitting TRBD2. With 4 bases clipped from V and 3 bases from J, the junction kept 6 bases outside the gene matches. This CDR3 has 17 residues. Looked up from germline, CDR1 is SGHNT and CDR2 is YENEEA.

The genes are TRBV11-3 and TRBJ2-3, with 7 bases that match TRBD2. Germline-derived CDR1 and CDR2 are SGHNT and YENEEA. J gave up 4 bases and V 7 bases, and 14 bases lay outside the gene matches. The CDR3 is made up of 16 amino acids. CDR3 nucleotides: TGTGCCAGCACCGAAACGAGGGGAGGGGTTGCAGATACGCAGTATTTT. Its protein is CASTETRGGVADTQYF.

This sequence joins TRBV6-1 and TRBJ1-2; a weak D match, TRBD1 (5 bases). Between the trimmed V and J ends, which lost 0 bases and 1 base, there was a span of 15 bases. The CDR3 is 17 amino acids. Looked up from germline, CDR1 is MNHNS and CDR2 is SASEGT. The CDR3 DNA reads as TGTGCCAGCAGTGAAGCGGGACGTCAAACGGGTAACTATGGCTACACCTTC. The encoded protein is CASSEAGRQTGNYGYTF.

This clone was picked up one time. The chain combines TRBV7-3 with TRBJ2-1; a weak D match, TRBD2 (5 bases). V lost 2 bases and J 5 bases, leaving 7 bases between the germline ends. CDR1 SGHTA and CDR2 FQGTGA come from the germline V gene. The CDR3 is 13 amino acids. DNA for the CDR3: TGTGCCAGCAGCTTATACGGGGACAATGAGCAGTTCTTC. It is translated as CASSLYGDNEQFF.